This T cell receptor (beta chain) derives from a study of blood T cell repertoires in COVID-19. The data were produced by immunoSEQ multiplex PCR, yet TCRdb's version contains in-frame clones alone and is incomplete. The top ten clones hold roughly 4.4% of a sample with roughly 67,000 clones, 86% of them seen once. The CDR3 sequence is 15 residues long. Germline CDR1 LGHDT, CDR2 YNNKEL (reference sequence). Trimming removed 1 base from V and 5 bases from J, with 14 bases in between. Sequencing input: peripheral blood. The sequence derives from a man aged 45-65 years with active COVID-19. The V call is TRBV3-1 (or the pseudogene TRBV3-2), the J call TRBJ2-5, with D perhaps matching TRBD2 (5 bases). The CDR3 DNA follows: TGTGCCAGCAGCCAAGCCCCGCGGGTAGGGGAGACCCAGTACTTC. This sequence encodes CASSQAPRVGETQYF.